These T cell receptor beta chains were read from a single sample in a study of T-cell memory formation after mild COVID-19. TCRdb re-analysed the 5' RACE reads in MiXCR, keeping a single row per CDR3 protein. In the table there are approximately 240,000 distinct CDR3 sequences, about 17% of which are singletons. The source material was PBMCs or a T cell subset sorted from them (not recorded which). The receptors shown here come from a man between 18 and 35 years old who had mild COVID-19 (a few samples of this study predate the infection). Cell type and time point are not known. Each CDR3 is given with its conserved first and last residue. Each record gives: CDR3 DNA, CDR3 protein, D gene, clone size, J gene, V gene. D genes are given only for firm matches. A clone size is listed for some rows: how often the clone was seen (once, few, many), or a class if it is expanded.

TGTGCCACCAGTGACGCGGGACTAGCGCTAAATGAGCAGTTCTTC,CATSDAGLALNEQFF,TRBD2,few,TRBJ2-1,TRBV24-1
TGCAGCGTTGAAATGGGACTAGCGGGGGACACAGATACGCAGTATTTT,CSVEMGLAGDTDTQYF,TRBD2,many,TRBJ2-3,TRBV29-1
TGCAGTGCTAGAGACGGAACCTATGGCTACACCTTC,CSARDGTYGYTF,-,-,TRBJ1-2,TRBV20-1
TGTGCCATCAGTGACTTTAGGACAGAGAGCTCCTATAATTCACCCCTCCACTTT,CAISDFRTESSYNSPLHF,-,few,TRBJ1-6,TRBV10-3
TGTGCCAGCAGCAGGGCTTTCCAAGAGACCCAGTACTTC,CASSRAFQETQYF,-,many,TRBJ2-5,TRBV5-6
TGTGCCAGCAGCCTAATTACAAGCGGGGACACCATATATTTT,CASSLITSGDTIYF,-,-,TRBJ1-3,TRBV9
TGCGCCAGCATCCAAGATGTGGCTAGCGGGGGGTACTACAATGAGCAGTTCTTC,CASIQDVASGGYYNEQFF,TRBD2,-,TRBJ2-1,TRBV4-3
TGTGCCAGCAGCGGGGACAGGGTGGGGAGGGAAAAACTGTTTTTT,CASSGDRVGREKLFF,TRBD1,-,TRBJ1-4,TRBV7-2
TGCAGTGCGATTAGCGGGGATGAGCAGTTCTTC,CSAISGDEQFF,TRBD2,few,TRBJ2-1,TRBV20-1
TGCAGTGCTAGATATGACATCCACTCCTACGAGCAGTACTTC,CSARYDIHSYEQYF,-,-,TRBJ2-7,TRBV20-1
TGTGCCAGCAGTGAAGCCCCAGGGAGCTATGGCTACACCTTC,CASSEAPGSYGYTF,-,few,TRBJ1-2,TRBV6-1
TGTGCCAGCAGCCCCGGGCGATCCGGGACTGAAGCTTTCTTT,CASSPGRSGTEAFF,-,-,TRBJ1-1,TRBV7-8
TGCGCCAGCAGCTTGTCCAGGGGCTATGGCTACACCTTC,CASSLSRGYGYTF,-,few,TRBJ1-2,TRBV5-1
TGTGCCAGCAGTTTAGTGGCGGACAACTATGGCTACACCTTC,CASSLVADNYGYTF,-,few,TRBJ1-2,TRBV12-3/TRBV12-4
TGTGCCAGCAGCCTATTCGGGACTAGCGCCTATAATGAGCAGTTCTTC,CASSLFGTSAYNEQFF,TRBD2,-,TRBJ2-1,TRBV7-3
TGTGCCAGCAGCGACCGACAGGGGCGGGAGACCCAGTACTTC,CASSDRQGRETQYF,TRBD1,-,TRBJ2-5,TRBV5-5
TGTGCCAGCAGCCAACAGGGTGGCACTGAAGCTTTCTTT,CASSQQGGTEAFF,-,-,TRBJ1-1,TRBV3-1
TGTGCCAGCAGCCAAGATTTGGGTGGACACGGCTACTCCTACGAGCAGTACTTC,CASSQDLGGHGYSYEQYF,-,many,TRBJ2-7,TRBV4-2
TGTGCCAGTAGTATACAGGTCAATCAGCCCCAGCATTTT,CASSIQVNQPQHF,-,few,TRBJ1-5,TRBV19
TGTGCCAGCAGCCAAGGGGATAGGGGGCGAGAGACCCAGTACTTC,CASSQGDRGRETQYF,TRBD1,few,TRBJ2-5,TRBV4-2
TGTGCCAGCAGTTCGACCCGAATCCTCAATCAGCCCCAGCATTTT,CASSSTRILNQPQHF,-,many,TRBJ1-5,TRBV6-2/TRBV6-3
TGCGCCAGCAGCTTGGACGCGGGGGGCCCCGATACGCAGTATTTT,CASSLDAGGPDTQYF,TRBD2,few,TRBJ2-3,TRBV5-1
TGTGCCATCACGACTAGCGGGGAGAGCACAGATACGCAGTATTTT,CAITTSGESTDTQYF,TRBD2,many,TRBJ2-3,TRBV10-3
TGCGCCAGCAGCCTCGTCGCGGGGACCCAGTACTTC,CASSLVAGTQYF,-,few,TRBJ2-5,TRBV4-1
TGTGCCAGCAGCTTAGGCGGACCTCTCAATGGCTACACCTTC,CASSLGGPLNGYTF,-,-,TRBJ1-2,TRBV7-2
TGCGCCAGCAGCAAAACAGGGCCCCAAGAGACCCAGTACTTC,CASSKTGPQETQYF,-,few,TRBJ2-5,TRBV5-1
TGCGCCAGCAGCTCCGGGACAGGCGCAAAAGAGACCCAGTACTTC,CASSSGTGAKETQYF,TRBD1,-,TRBJ2-5,TRBV5-1
TGCAGTGCTAGGGCTACCGGGACAGGCTCCTACGAGCAGTACTTC,CSARATGTGSYEQYF,TRBD1,-,TRBJ2-7,TRBV20-1
TGTGCCAGCAGCTGGGGGACAGGGCGGAATTCACCCCTCCACTTT,CASSWGTGRNSPLHF,TRBD1,once,TRBJ1-6,TRBV5-6
TGTGCCAGCAGCTGGGGGGGTCTTGAGGAAAAACTGTTTTTT,CASSWGGLEEKLFF,-,-,TRBJ1-4,TRBV5-5
TGTGCCAGCAGTTACTCCACAGGGGGGAAATCACCCCTCCACTTT,CASSYSTGGKSPLHF,TRBD1,few,TRBJ1-6,TRBV6-2/TRBV6-3
TGCAGTGCTATCCGCCCGGGCTTCACAACCCTTAACAATGAGCAGTTCTTC,CSAIRPGFTTLNNEQFF,-,few,TRBJ2-1,TRBV20-1
TGCGCCAGCAGCCAAGATGAGGCGAGCAATCAGCCCCAGCATTTT,CASSQDEASNQPQHF,-,-,TRBJ1-5,TRBV4-1
TGTGCCAGCAGCTTAGGGAGTGGCCGAAAGATCGGCGGGGAGCTGTTTTTT,CASSLGSGRKIGGELFF,-,few,TRBJ2-2,TRBV7-6
TGTGCCAGCAGGCGGGAATCCTACGAGCAGTACTTC,CASRRESYEQYF,-,few,TRBJ2-7,TRBV2
TGTGCCAGCAGCTTGTACCGGCGGGGGGCCACAGATACGCAGTATTTT,CASSLYRRGATDTQYF,TRBD2,-,TRBJ2-3,TRBV7-2
TGCGCCAGCAGCTTGGCAGACGATGCCTACAATGAGCAGTTCTTC,CASSLADDAYNEQFF,-,-,TRBJ2-1,TRBV5-1
TGTGCCAGCAGCCGAGAGCGCAGCGGGGGGGACACCGGGGAGCTGTTTTTT,CASSRERSGGDTGELFF,TRBD2,-,TRBJ2-2,TRBV7-2
TGTGCCACTACCTCCGGGGCAAGCTCCTATAATTCACCCCTCCACTTT,CATTSGASSYNSPLHF,-,few,TRBJ1-6,TRBV14
TGTGCCAGCAGCCCGGAGGGGGGCAACACCGGGGAGCTGTTTTTT,CASSPEGGNTGELFF,-,-,TRBJ2-2,TRBV4-2
TGTGCTCCGGGGACAGGGAGACCCTACGAGCAGTACTTC,CAPGTGRPYEQYF,TRBD1,-,TRBJ2-7,TRBV6-5
TGTGCCAGCAGGGTTGGGCCCCGCGCTGAAAACATTCAGTACTTC,CASRVGPRAENIQYF,-,-,TRBJ2-4,TRBV6-5
TGCGCCAGCAGCTTCCAGGGAACCTACGAGCAGTACTTC,CASSFQGTYEQYF,-,few,TRBJ2-7,TRBV5-1
TGTGCCAGCAGCCCTATGGCAGGGGGAGAAAAACTGTTTTTT,CASSPMAGGEKLFF,TRBD1,-,TRBJ1-4,TRBV7-9
TGTGCCAGCAGCGTTACAGTCACAACTAATGAAAAACTGTTTTTT,CASSVTVTTNEKLFF,-,-,TRBJ1-4,TRBV9
TGCAGTGCCTTACGCCCGGGTAGTCGCGCTGAAGCTTTCTTT,CSALRPGSRAEAFF,-,-,TRBJ1-1,TRBV20-1
TGCAGTGCAAGGGACGGCTATGGCTACACCTTC,CSARDGYGYTF,-,many,TRBJ1-2,TRBV20-1
TGTGCCAGCAGCCAAGTATCATTGAACAATGAGCAGTTCTTC,CASSQVSLNNEQFF,-,-,TRBJ2-1,TRBV4-2
TGCGCCAGCAGGGGGATAGCGGGGGGCACAGATACGCAGTATTTT,CASRGIAGGTDTQYF,TRBD2,few,TRBJ2-3,TRBV4-1
TGTGCCAGCAGCTTAGGAGCAACTAATGAAAAACTGTTTTTT,CASSLGATNEKLFF,-,many,TRBJ1-4,TRBV12-3/TRBV12-4
TGTGCCAGCAGCGCCGCAGATGAAAAACTGTTTTTT,CASSAADEKLFF,-,-,TRBJ1-4,TRBV9
TGTGCCAGCAGCTCGTCGGGTACTCAAGAGACCCAGTACTTC,CASSSSGTQETQYF,-,many,TRBJ2-5,TRBV7-2
TGCGCCAGCAGCCAATTACAGGGAACCGGGGAGCTGTTTTTT,CASSQLQGTGELFF,-,medium-sized,TRBJ2-2,TRBV4-1
TGTGCCAGCAGTAAGCGGGGGGGCTCCTACGAGCAGTACTTC,CASSKRGGSYEQYF,TRBD2,-,TRBJ2-7,TRBV7-9